The 14 T cell receptor beta chains listed next were all sequenced from one sample in a study of blood T cell repertoires in COVID-19. Repertoires were generated with immunoSEQ multiplex PCR, while TCRdb's copy carries only in-frame clones and drops some. The sample comprises 60,000 to 75,000 clones, 79% of which are singletons, and about 5.5% rests with the top ten. The sample taken for sequencing was peripheral blood. The receptor set was obtained from an older woman with acute or convalescent COVID-19.

The chain uses TRBV24-1 and TRBJ2-5; D possibly corresponds to TRBD1 (6 bases). The CDR3 has 11 amino acids. Germline loops: CDR1 KGHDR, CDR2 SFDVKD. V lost 12 bases and J 5 bases, leaving 12 bases between the germline ends. The CDR3 nucleotides read TGTGCCTCACAGGGCGGCGAGACCCAGTACTTC. Amino acid sequence: CASQGGETQYF.

This clone was counted only a few times. The chain links TRBV5-4 to TRBJ2-7, with D possibly being TRBD2 (5 bases). The germline V gene encodes CDR1 SGHNT and CDR2 YYREEE (reference sequence). With 9 bases removed from V and 2 bases from J, the gap between germline ends came to 15 bases. This CDR3 has 13 residues. This CDR3 reads CATLASGTYEQYF. CDR3 nucleotide sequence: TGTGCCACCCTAGCTTCGGGCACCTACGAGCAGTACTTC.

The J gene is TRBJ2-1, the V gene TRBV7-2; 7 bases match TRBD2. The CDR3 totals 13 residues. Per germline, CDR1 SGHTA and CDR2 FQGNSA. Trimming removed 0 bases from V and 10 bases from J; junction bases left unmatched: 3. The CDR3 DNA is TGTGCCAGCAGCTTAGCGGGGGGGGACGAGCAGTTCTTC. Amino acids: CASSLAGGDEQFF. Supplemented by reference TRBV7-2 and TRBJ2-1, the full variable domain reads GAGVSQSPSNKVTEKGKDVELRCDPISGHTALYWYRQSLGQGLEFLIYFQGNSAPDKSGLPSDRFSAERTGGSVSTLTIQRTQQEDSAVYLCASSLAGGDEQFFGPGTRLTVL.

This chain joins TRBV15 and TRBJ2-5; D is perhaps TRBD1 (6 bases). Germline V gene lookup returns CDR1 LNHNV and CDR2 YYDKDF (reference sequence). CDR3 length: 12 amino acids. V gave up 6 bases and J gave up 5 bases, with 10 bases separating them. CDR3 DNA: TGTGCCACCAGTGGGGGCCGTGAGACCCAGTACTTC. Translation: CATSGGRETQYF.

This clone has only a few counts. The rearrangement links TRBV7-2 to TRBJ1-6; D not certain. V gave up 1 base and J gave up 8 bases, with 6 bases separating them. The germline CDR1 and CDR2 sequences are SGHTA and FQGNSA. This CDR3 spans 13 amino acids. The CDR3 DNA is TGTGCCAGCAGCTTAGATCCCGATTCACCCCTCCACTTT. Amino acid sequence: CASSLDPDSPLHF.

The chain uses TRBV19 and TRBJ1-2; 9 bases match TRBD1. Trimming at V came to 5 bases and at J to 7 bases, leaving 5 bases not matched to a gene. CDR3 length: 13 residues. Germline assignment: CDR1 LNHDA and CDR2 SQIVND (reference sequence). This chain's CDR3 is CASSAGTGSGYTF. The CDR3 DNA reads TGTGCCAGTAGTGCCGGGACAGGGAGTGGCTACACCTTC.

The chain is built from TRBV5-1 and TRBJ1-2; TRBD1 matches at 9 bases. Trimming took 4 bases from V and 4 from J; bases not matched to a gene: 8. This CDR3 is built from 15 residues. The germline V gene has CDR1 SGHRS and CDR2 YFSETQ. Here the CDR3 DNA reads TGCGCCAGCAGCCTAGGACAGGGGATCGCCTATGGCTACACCTTC. As protein: CASSLGQGIAYGYTF.

The chain recombines TRBV19 with TRBJ2-3, with unresolved D. Looked up from germline, CDR1 is LNHDA and CDR2 is SQIVND (reference sequence). CDR3 length equals 14 residues. Trimming removed 7 bases from V and 0 bases from J, with 11 bases in between. CDR3: CASTPPGSTDTQYF. CDR3 sequence (DNA): TGTGCCAGTACCCCCCCCGGGAGCACAGATACGCAGTATTTT. Filled out from reference TRBV19 and TRBJ2-3, the complete variable domain reads DGGITQSPKYLFRKEGQNVTLSCEQNLNHDAMYWYRQDPGQGLRLIYYSQIVNDFQKGDIAEGYSVSREKKESFPLTVTSAQKNPTAFYLCASTPPGSTDTQYFGPGTRLTVL.

The rearrangement links TRBV18 to TRBJ2-6; perhaps TRBD1 as D (5 bases). The CDR3 sequence is 17 residues long. Trimming left V 1 base short and J 4 bases short, with 14 bases between. Germline CDR1 reads KGHSH; CDR2 reads LQKENI. The CDR3 DNA reads as TGTGCCAGCTCACCACAGACAGCCAGGCCAGGGGCCAACGTCCTGACTTTC. Translating gives CASSPQTARPGANVLTF.

V and J are TRBV15 and TRBJ1-1; D unresolved. Germline V gene lookup returns CDR1 LNHNV and CDR2 YYDKDF (reference sequence). CDR3 length: 13 residues. The V end was cut by 4 bases, the J end by 8 bases, with 14 bases between. DNA of the CDR3: TGTGCCACCAGCACTGGCCAGGCACACGAAGCTTTCTTT. It is translated as CATSTGQAHEAFF.

CDR3 nucleotides: TGTGCCAGCAGCGTAGGTGGGACAGGGGGTAATGAGCAGTTCTTC. Translation gives CASSVGGTGGNEQFF. This sequence joins TRBV9 and TRBJ2-1; the match to TRBD1 covers 11 bases. This CDR3 region has 15 residues. Germline V gene lookup returns CDR1 SGDLS and CDR2 YYNGEE. The junction had 3 bases not matched to a gene; V was cut back by 0 bases and J by 7 bases.

Regarding this clone: The junction departs from germline at one end; a sequencing error may be responsible. This chain uses TRBV3-1 (or the pseudogene TRBV3-2) with TRBJ2-2; 9 nucleotides align to TRBD2. The CDR3 contains 18 residues. Germline-derived CDR1 and CDR2 are LGHDT and YNNKEL (reference sequence). The CDR3 DNA follows: TGTGCCCGCAGCGCGAGTCTGGCGGGGGGGACGACCACCGGGGAGCTGTTTTTT. Protein product: CARSASLAGGTTTGELFF.

This clone came up once. The chain couples TRBV2 to TRBJ1-5; D call uncertain. Trimming took 7 bases from V and 3 from J, leaving 16 bases between them. Germline lookup yields CDR1 SNHLY and CDR2 FYNNEI. CDR3 size: 15 residues. CDR3 sequence: CASTKEGSYNQPQHF. CDR3 DNA: TGTGCCAGCACCAAGGAGGGCAGTTACAATCAGCCCCAGCATTTT.

With respect to this clone: Other DNA sequences in this sample translate to the same CDR3. V and J are TRBV12-3 or TRBV12-4 and TRBJ1-1, with D hard to call. V lost 1 base and J lost 4, with 7 bases in between. The CDR3 covers 13 residues. In DNA form, the CDR3 reads TGTGCCAGCAGTTTAGGAGGGCGCACTGAAGCTTTCTTT. Protein sequence: CASSLGGRTEAFF.